Listed below are T cell receptor beta chains from one sample, sequenced in a study of persistence of HIV-infected CD4 T cells. These receptors have no known antigen. TCRdb's table, derived via immunoSEQ multiplex PCR, lists solely in-frame clones and lacks some. The sample records roughly 34,000 clones, roughly 80% being singletons. The sequenced sample was CD4+ T cells sorted from PBMCs after approximately 20-hour stimulation, obtained from a patient who received antiretroviral therapy. The receptors come from an adult woman with HIV who was CMV-seropositive. Both conserved end residues are part of each CDR3. Each record gives: V gene, J gene, D gene, clone size, CDR3 DNA, CDR3 protein. The D gene is left open where the match is weak. Clone size is not always given. Where it is, it says once, few, many or a class for expanded clones.

TRBV6-5	TRBJ1-1	NA	NA	TGTGCCAGCAGTTACGAAGGGGCGCGTAGCCCAGCTTTCTTT	CASSYEGARSPAFF
TRBV19	TRBJ2-7	TRBD1	NA	TGTGCCAGTGCCAGGGGGCGCGGTTCCTACGAGCAGTACTTC	CASARGRGSYEQYF
TRBV18	TRBJ1-6	TRBD1	NA	TGTGCCAGCTCCCTGGACAGGGCTAATTCACCCCTCCACTTT	CASSLDRANSPLHF
TRBV6-5	TRBJ2-1	TRBD1	NA	TGTGCCAGCAGCCGACAGGGGGCTAACTACAATGAGCAGTTCTTC	CASSRQGANYNEQFF
TRBV6-2/TRBV6-3	TRBJ2-3	TRBD2	once	TGTGCCAGCAGTCGCCAAAGGACTAGCGGGGGGGCAGATACGCAGTATTTT	CASSRQRTSGGADTQYF
TRBV24-1	TRBJ2-7	NA	NA	TGTGCCACCAGTACTCATAGGGGACGGCGGAGGCTCATACCCTACGAGCAGTACTTC	CATSTHRGRRRLIPYEQYF
TRBV6-5	TRBJ2-3	TRBD2	NA	TGTGCCAGCACCTGGGGGGGAGCCACAGATACGCAGTATTTT	CASTWGGATDTQYF
TRBV5-6	TRBJ1-1	TRBD1	NA	TGTGCCAGCAGCTTAACAGGGGAGAGGGTGAACACTGAAGCTTTCTTT	CASSLTGERVNTEAFF
TRBV28	TRBJ1-4	TRBD1	NA	TGTGCCAGCAGTTTACAAGGACAGGCAACTAATGAAAAACTGTTTTTT	CASSLQGQATNEKLFF
TRBV5-4	TRBJ2-3	TRBD1	NA	TGTGCCAGCAGCTCCCCCGGGACAGGGAGAACAGATACGCAGTATTTT	CASSSPGTGRTDTQYF
TRBV28	TRBJ1-1	NA	NA	TGTGCCGGCAGCACCACAGGGAACACTGAAGCTTTCTTT	CAGSTTGNTEAFF
TRBV19	TRBJ1-5	TRBD1	NA	TGTGCCAGTAGTATGCGGGGGACAGATAGCAATCAGCCCCAGCATTTT	CASSMRGTDSNQPQHF
TRBV9	TRBJ2-2	NA	NA	TGTGCCAGCAGCGTAGATCCCTCCTCCAACACCGGGGAGCTGTTTTTT	CASSVDPSSNTGELFF
TRBV6-5	TRBJ2-5	TRBD2	NA	TGTGCCAGCAGTCCCGGTTCCGGGAGGCAAGAGACCCAGTACTTC	CASSPGSGRQETQYF
TRBV19	TRBJ1-4	NA	NA	TGTGCCAGTAGTCTTTCAGGGTTAACTAATGAAAAACTGTTTTTT	CASSLSGLTNEKLFF
TRBV24-1	TRBJ1-5	NA	NA	TGTGCCACCAGTGACTCCGGACGCAACCAGCCCCAGCATTTT	CATSDSGRNQPQHF
TRBV2	TRBJ1-5	NA	NA	TGTGCCAGCAGTTCTCAGGGGTTGGATCAGCCCCAGCATTTT	CASSSQGLDQPQHF
TRBV2	TRBJ1-2	TRBD1	few	TGTGCCGGAGGACAGGCCTCGACTAACTATGGCTACACCTTC	CAGGQASTNYGYTF
TRBV3-1/TRBV3-2	TRBJ1-1	TRBD1	medium-sized	TGTGCCAGCAGGCGCGCCGGGACAGGGGTCATGAACACTGAAGCTTTCTTT	CASRRAGTGVMNTEAFF
TRBV27	TRBJ2-5	NA	NA	TGTGCCAGCAGTTTTGGCAGGCGATCGGAGACCCAGTACTTC	CASSFGRRSETQYF